This record concerns one TCR beta chain sequence. The data were taken from a study of blood T cell repertoires in COVID-19. Study details: The United States, Italy and Spain were the sources of the acute and convalescent COVID-19 samples. PBMCs, B-cell-depleted T cells, or T cells provided the cDNA or gDNA that made up the material.

Repertoires were generated with immunoSEQ multiplex PCR, while TCRdb's copy carries only in-frame clones and drops some. The sample has roughly 100,000 clones; about 91% are singletons. The CDR3 sequence is 15 residues long. V lost 6 bases and J 4 bases, leaving 18 bases between the germline ends. Per the germline V gene, CDR1 is LNHDA and CDR2 is SQIVND (reference sequence). Sequencing was carried out using peripheral blood. The rearrangement links TRBV19 to TRBJ1-2; no definite D call. The receptor comes from a man between 18 and 29 years old with acute or convalescent COVID-19. This chain's CDR3 is CASSPGRVTSYGYTF. The DNA of the CDR3 is TGTGCCAGTAGCCCTGGACGCGTTACTAGCTATGGCTACACCTTC.